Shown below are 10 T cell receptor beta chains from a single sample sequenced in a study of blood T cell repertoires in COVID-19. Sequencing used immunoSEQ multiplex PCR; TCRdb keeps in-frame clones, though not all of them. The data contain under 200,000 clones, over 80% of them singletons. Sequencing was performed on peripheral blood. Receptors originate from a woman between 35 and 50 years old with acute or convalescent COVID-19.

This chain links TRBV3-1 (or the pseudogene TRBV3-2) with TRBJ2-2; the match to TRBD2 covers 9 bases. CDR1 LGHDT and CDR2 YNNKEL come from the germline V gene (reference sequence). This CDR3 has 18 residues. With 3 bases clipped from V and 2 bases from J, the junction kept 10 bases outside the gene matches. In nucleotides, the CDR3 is TGTGCCAGCAGCCACCGTAGCGGGAGCGGTTTAAACACCGGGGAGCTGTTTTTT. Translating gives CASSHRSGSGLNTGELFF.

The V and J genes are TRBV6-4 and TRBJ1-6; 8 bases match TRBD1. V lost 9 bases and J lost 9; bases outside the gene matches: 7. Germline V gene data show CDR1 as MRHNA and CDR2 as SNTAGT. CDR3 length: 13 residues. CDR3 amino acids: CASRYDRGSPLHF. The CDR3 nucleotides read TGTGCCAGTAGATACGACAGGGGTTCACCCCTCCACTTT.

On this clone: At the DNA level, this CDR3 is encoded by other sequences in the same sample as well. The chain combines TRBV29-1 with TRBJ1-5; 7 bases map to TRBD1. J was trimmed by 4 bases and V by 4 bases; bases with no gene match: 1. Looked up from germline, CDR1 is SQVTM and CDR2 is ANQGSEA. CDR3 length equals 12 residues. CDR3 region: CSVGQGNQPQHF. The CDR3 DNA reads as TGCAGCGTTGGACAGGGAAATCAGCCCCAGCATTTT.

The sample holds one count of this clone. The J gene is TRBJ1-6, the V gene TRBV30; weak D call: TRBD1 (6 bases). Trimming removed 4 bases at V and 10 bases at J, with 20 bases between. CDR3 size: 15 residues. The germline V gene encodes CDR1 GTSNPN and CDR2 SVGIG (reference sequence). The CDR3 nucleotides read TGTGCCTGGAAGAGTGAAACAGGGTTCCAGTCACCCCTCCACTTT. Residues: CAWKSETGFQSPLHF. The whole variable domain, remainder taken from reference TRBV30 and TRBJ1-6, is SQTIHQWPATLVQPVGSPLSLECTVEGTSNPNLYWYRQAAGRGLQLLFYSVGIGQISSEVPQNLSASRPQDRQFILSSKKLLLSDSGFYLCAWKSETGFQSPLHFGNGTRLTVT.

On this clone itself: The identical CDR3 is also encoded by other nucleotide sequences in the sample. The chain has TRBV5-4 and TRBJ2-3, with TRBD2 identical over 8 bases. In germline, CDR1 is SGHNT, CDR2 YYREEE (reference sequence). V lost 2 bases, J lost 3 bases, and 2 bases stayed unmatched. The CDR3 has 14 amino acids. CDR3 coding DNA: TGTGCCAGCAGCTTCTCTAGCGGGACAGATACGCAGTATTTT. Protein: CASSFSSGTDTQYF.

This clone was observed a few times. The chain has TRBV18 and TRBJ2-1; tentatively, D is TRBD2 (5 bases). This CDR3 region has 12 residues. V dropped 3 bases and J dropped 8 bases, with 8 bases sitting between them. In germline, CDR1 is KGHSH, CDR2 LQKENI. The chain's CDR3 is CASSPGVDEQFF. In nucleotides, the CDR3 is TGTGCCAGCTCACCCGGGGTAGATGAGCAGTTCTTC.

CDR3 bases: TGTGCCAGCAGCTTACCCTCTTGGGGCCTCCTGAACACTGAAGCTTTCTTT. Translating gives CASSLPSWGLLNTEAFF. The chain links TRBV13 to TRBJ1-1, with TRBD1 as a possible D gene (5 bases). This CDR3 has 17 residues. The V and J ends lost 2 bases and 0 bases respectively, with 16 bases between them. Germline V gives CDR1 PRHDT, CDR2 FYEKMQ (reference sequence).

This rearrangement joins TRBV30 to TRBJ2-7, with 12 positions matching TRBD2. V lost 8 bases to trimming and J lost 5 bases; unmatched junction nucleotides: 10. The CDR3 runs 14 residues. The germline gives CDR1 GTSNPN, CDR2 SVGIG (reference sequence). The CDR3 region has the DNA TGTGCCGGACGACTAGCGGGAGCCGTTGACGAGCAGTACTTC. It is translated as CAGRLAGAVDEQYF.

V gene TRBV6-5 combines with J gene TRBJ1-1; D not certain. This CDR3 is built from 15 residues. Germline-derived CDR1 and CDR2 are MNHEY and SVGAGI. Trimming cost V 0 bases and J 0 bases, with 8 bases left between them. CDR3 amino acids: CASSYSQVLNTEAFF. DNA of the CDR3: TGTGCCAGCAGTTACTCTCAGGTCCTGAACACTGAAGCTTTCTTT.

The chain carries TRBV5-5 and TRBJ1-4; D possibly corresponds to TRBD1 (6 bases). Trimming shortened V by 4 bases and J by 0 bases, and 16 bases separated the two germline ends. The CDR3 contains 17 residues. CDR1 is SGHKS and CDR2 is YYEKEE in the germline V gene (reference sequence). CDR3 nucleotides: TGTGCCAGCAGCCCGCCGGGACACCTCGCAACTAATGAAAAACTGTTTTTT. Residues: CASSPPGHLATNEKLFF.